This TCR beta chain was recorded in a study of blood T cell repertoires in COVID-19. In the study overall: Sites in the United States, Italy and Spain provided acute and convalescent COVID-19 samples. The analysed material was cDNA or gDNA that came from T cells, B-cell-depleted T cells, or PBMCs.

Germline loops: CDR1 GTSNPN, CDR2 SVGIG (reference sequence). The CDR3 spans 12 residues. V shed 5 bases and J 7 bases; nucleotides not matched to a gene: 7. Per the study methods: The authors estimated nucleated cell counts from reference gene primer amplification. The table came from immunoSEQ multiplex PCR; TCRdb's copy has only in-frame clones and leaves some out. That table supplies the V and J calls and clone size; D and trimming were determined from the DNA. The repertoire holds some 200,000 clones, with more than 70% as singletons. V and J are TRBV30 and TRBJ1-1, with 7 bases matching TRBD1. The sequenced sample consisted of peripheral blood. This receptor was identified in a man aged 35 to 55 with active or convalescent COVID-19. The CDR3 loop is CAWGDSPFEAFF. The CDR3 DNA follows: TGTGCCTGGGGGGACAGCCCGTTTGAAGCTTTCTTT.